This T cell receptor beta chain was identified during a study of shared clonotypes between healthy human individuals. Study details: CD4 naive and CD4 memory each took three plates per donor, while CD8 naive took two and CD8 memory one.

This clone came up once. Its antigen is unidentified. Negatively enriched CD4+ T cells were divided by CD45RA into naive and memory. TCRdb keeps only in-frame clones here, not all; method: immunoSEQ multiplex PCR. This sample carries more than 1 million clones, more than 75% of them seen once, and the ten largest clones take approximately 0.5%. V lost 6 bases to trimming and J lost 2 bases, with 16 bases between them. This CDR3 comprises 15 residues. Germline CDR1 and CDR2: SNHLY and FYNNEI. The study, taken as a whole, reports: Some clonotypes were shared by all four sorted-subset donors, while others were not shared. The non-shared ones had lower generation probabilities than the shared ones.

Material: memory CD4+ T cells from PBMCs. Noted subset: CD45RA-negative fraction. This receptor was taken from a man aged 18-30 years in good health. Some clones in this sample may be carry-over from other donors' samples. The rearrangement uses TRBV2 and TRBJ1-1, with D possibly being TRBD1 (5 bases). The CDR3 protein is CASSAQGEGNTEAFF. As DNA, the CDR3 is TGTGCCAGCAGCGCCCAGGGAGAGGGAAACACTGAAGCTTTCTTT.